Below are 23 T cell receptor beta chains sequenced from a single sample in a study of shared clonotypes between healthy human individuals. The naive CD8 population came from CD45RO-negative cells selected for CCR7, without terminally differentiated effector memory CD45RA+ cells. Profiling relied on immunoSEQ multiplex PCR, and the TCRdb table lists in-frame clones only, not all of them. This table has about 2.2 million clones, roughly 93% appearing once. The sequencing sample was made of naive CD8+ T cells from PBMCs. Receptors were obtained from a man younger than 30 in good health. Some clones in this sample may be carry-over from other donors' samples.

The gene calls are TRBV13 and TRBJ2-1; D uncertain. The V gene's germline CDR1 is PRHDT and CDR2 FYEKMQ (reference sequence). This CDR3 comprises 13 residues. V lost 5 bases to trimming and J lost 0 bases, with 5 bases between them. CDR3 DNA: TGTGCCAGCAGCGGTGTCTCCTACAATGAGCAGTTCTTC. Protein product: CASSGVSYNEQFF. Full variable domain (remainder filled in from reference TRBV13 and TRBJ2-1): AAGVIQSPRHLIKEKRETATLKCYPIPRHDTVYWYQQGPGQDPQFLISFYEKMQSDKGSIPDRFSAQQFSDYHSELNMSSLELGDSALYFCASSGVSYNEQFFGPGTRLTVL.

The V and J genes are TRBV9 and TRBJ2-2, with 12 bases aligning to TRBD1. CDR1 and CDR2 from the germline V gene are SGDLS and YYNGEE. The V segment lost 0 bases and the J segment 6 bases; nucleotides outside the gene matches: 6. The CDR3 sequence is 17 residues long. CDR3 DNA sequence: TGTGCCAGCAGCGTAGAGGGGACAGGGGGCGTCGCCGGGGAGCTGTTTTTT. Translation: CASSVEGTGGVAGELFF.

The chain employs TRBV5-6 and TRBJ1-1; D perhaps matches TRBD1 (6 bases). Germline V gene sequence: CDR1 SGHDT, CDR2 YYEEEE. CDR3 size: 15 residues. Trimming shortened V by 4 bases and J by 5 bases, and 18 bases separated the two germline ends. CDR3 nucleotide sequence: TGTGCCAGCAGCCCCGGCGCGGGGGCGCAGACTGAAGCTTTCTTT. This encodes CASSPGAGAQTEAFF.

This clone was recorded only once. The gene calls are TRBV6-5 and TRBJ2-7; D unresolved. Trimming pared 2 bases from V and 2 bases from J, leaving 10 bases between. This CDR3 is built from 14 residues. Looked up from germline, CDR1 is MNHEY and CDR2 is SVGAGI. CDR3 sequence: CASSYSQRAYEQYF. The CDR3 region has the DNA TGTGCCAGCAGTTACAGCCAGAGAGCCTACGAGCAGTACTTC.

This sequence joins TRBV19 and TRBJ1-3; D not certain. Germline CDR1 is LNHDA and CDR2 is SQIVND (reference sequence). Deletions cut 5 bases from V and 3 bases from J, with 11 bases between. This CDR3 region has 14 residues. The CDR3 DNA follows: TGTGCCAGTAGTGAAGACACTTTTGGAAACACCATATATTTT. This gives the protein CASSEDTFGNTIYF.

The CDR3 is CATSQGNNPYEQYF. Here the CDR3 DNA reads TGTGCCACCAGCCAGGGGAACAATCCCTACGAGCAGTACTTC. The chain combines TRBV15 with TRBJ2-7, with a possible D match to TRBD1 (6 bases). Trimming removed 5 bases at V and 2 bases at J, with 13 bases between. The CDR3 totals 14 residues. Germline-derived CDR1 and CDR2 are LNHNV and YYDKDF (reference sequence).

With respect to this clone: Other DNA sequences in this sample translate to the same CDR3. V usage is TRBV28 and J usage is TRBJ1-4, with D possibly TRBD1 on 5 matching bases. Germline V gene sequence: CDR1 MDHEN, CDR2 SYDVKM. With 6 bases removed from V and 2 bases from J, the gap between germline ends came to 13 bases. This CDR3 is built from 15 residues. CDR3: CASSPGFATNEKLFF. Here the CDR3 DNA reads TGTGCCAGCAGCCCAGGGTTTGCTACTAATGAAAAACTGTTTTTT.

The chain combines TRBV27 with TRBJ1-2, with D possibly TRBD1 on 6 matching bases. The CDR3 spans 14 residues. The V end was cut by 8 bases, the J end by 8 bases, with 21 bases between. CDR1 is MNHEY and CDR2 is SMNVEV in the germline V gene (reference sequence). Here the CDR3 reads CASGARGAPFGYTF. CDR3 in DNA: TGTGCCAGCGGGGCCCGGGGGGCGCCTTTCGGCTACACCTTC.

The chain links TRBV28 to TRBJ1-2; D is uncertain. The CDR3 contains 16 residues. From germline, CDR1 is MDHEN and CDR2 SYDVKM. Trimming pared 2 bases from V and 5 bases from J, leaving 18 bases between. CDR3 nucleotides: TGTGCCAGCAGTTTAGAAGTATCGGTGGTCTTATATGGCTACACCTTC. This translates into CASSLEVSVVLYGYTF.

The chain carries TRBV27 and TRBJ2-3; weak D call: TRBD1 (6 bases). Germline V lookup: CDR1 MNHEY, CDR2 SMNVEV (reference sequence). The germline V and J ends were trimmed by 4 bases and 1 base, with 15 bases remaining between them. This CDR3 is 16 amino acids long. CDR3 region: CASSSLRDTGTDTQYF. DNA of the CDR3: TGTGCCAGCAGTTCACTCCGGGACACAGGCACAGATACGCAGTATTTT.

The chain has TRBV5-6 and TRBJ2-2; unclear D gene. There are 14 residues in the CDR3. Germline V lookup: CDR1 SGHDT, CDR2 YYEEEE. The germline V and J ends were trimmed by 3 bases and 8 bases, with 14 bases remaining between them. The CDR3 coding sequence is TGTGCCAGCAGCTCCCCACCGATAGGAGGGGAGCTGTTTTTT. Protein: CASSSPPIGGELFF.

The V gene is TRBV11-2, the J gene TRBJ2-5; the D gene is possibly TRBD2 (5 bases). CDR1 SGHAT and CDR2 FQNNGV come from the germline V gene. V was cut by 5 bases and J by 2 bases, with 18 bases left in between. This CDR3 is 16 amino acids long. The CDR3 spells CASSPGEWASQETQYF. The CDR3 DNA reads TGTGCCAGCAGCCCCGGGGAATGGGCTTCTCAAGAGACCCAGTACTTC. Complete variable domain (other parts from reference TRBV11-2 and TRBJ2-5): EAGVAQSPRYKIIEKRQSVAFWCNPISGHATLYWYQQILGQGPKLLIQFQNNGVVDDSQLPKDRFSAERLKGVDSTLKIQPAKLEDSAVYLCASSPGEWASQETQYFGPGTRLLVL.

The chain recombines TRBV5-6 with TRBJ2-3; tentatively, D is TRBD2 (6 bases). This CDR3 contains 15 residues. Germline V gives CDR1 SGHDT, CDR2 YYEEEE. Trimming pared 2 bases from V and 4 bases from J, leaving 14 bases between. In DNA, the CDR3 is TGTGCCAGCAGCTTCGGGCTAGCGACTTCAGATACGCAGTATTTT. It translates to CASSFGLATSDTQYF.

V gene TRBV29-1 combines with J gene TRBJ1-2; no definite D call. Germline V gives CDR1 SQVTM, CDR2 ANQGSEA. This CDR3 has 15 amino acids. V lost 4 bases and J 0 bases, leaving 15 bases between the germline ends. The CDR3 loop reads CSVAPDDGTNYGYTF. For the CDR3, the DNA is TGCAGCGTTGCCCCTGACGACGGAACTAACTATGGCTACACCTTC.

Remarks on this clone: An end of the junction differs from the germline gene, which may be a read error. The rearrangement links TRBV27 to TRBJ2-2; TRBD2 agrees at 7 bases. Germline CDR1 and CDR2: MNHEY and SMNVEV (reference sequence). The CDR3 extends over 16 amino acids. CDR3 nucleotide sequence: TGTGCCACCAGTGAGCCCCGGGAGGCTAACACCGGGGAGCTGTTTTTT. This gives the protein CATSEPREANTGELFF.

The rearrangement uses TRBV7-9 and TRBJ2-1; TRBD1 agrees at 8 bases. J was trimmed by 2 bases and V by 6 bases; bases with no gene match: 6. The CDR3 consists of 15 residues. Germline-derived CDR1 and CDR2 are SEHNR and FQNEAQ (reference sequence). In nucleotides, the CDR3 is TGTGCCAGCAGTTTCCAGGGGGCGACCTACAATGAGCAGTTCTTC. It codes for CASSFQGATYNEQFF. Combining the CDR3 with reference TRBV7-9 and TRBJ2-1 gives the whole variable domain DTGVSQNPRHKITKRGQNVTFRCDPISEHNRLYWYRQTLGQGPEFLTYFQNEAQLEKSRLLSDRFSAERPKGSFSTLEIQRTEQGDSAMYLCASSFQGATYNEQFFGPGTRLTVL.

CDR3 protein: CASGSRAEWPQHF. The CDR3 region has the DNA TGTGCCAGCGGGTCCCGAGCCGAATGGCCCCAGCATTTT. The chain has TRBV2 and TRBJ1-5; D ambiguous. The CDR3 runs 13 residues. CDR1 is SNHLY and CDR2 is FYNNEI in the germline V gene. Trimming removed 8 bases from V and 9 bases from J, with 17 bases in between.

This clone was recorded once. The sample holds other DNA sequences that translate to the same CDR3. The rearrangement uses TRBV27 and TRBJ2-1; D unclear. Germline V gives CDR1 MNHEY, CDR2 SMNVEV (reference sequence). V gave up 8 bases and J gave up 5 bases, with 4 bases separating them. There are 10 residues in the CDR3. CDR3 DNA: TGTGCCAGCGGTGACAATGAGCAGTTCTTC. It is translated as CASGDNEQFF.

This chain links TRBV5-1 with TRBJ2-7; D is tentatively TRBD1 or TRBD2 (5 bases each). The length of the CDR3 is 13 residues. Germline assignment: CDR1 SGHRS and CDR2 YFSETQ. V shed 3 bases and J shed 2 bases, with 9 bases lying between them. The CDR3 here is CASSWDGAYEQYF. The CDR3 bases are TGCGCCAGCAGCTGGGACGGAGCCTACGAGCAGTACTTC.

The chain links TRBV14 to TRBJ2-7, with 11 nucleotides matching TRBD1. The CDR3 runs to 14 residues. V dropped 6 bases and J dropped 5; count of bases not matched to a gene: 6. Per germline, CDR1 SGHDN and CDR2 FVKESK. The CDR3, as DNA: TGTGCCAGCAGTCGGACAGGGGGCTTGGACGAGCAGTACTTC. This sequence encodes CASSRTGGLDEQYF. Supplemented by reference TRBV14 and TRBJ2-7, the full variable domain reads EAGVTQFPSHSVIEKGQTVTLRCDPISGHDNLYWYRRVMGKEIKFLLHFVKESKQDESGMPNNRFLAERTGGTYSTLKVQPAELEDSGVYFCASSRTGGLDEQYFGPGTRLTVT.

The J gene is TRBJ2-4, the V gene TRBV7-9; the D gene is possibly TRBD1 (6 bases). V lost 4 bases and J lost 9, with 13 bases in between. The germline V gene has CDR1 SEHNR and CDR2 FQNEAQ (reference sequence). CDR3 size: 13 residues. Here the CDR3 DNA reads TGTGCCAGCAGCTCTTACAGGGAGTCCATTCAGTACTTC. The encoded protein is CASSSYRESIQYF.

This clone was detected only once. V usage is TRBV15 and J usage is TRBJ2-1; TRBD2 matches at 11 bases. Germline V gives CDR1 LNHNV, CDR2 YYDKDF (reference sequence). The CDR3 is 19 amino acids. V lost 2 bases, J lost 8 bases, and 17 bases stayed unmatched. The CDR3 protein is CATSRRWATSGSGGDEQFF. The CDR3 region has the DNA TGTGCCACCAGCAGACGGTGGGCAACTAGCGGGAGTGGCGGGGATGAGCAGTTCTTC.

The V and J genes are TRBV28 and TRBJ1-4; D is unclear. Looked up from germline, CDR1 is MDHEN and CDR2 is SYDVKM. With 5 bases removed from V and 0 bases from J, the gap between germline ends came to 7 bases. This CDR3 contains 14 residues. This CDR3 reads CASSLRTTNEKLFF. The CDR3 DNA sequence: TGTGCCAGCAGTCTCAGGACAACTAATGAAAAACTGTTTTTT.